The 5 T cell receptor beta chains below come from one sample, sequenced in a study of T cells in Graves' hyperthyroidism and ophthalmopathy. TCR beta CDR3 region amplification was performed from RNA transcripts. Initially, a first-round RT-PCR of the TCR CDR3 employed the HTBI primer set. TCRdb passed the multiplex PCR reads through MiXCR, listing each CDR3 protein once. The data hold around 370,000 distinct CDR3 sequences, with less than 20% observed a single time. Sequenced input: blood. These receptors were collected from a man younger than 35 with Graves' ophthalmopathy.

This CDR3 reads CASTELGTEAFF. In DNA, the CDR3 is TGCGCCAGCACCGAGCTGGGGACTGAAGCTTTCTTT. The chain is built from TRBV10-2 and TRBJ1-1; no clear D. CDR3 length: 12 residues. CDR1 and CDR2 (germline): WSHSY, SAAADI. The V end was cut by 7 bases, the J end by 5 bases, with 11 bases between.

This chain links TRBV10-2 with TRBJ1-2; TRBD1 matches 9 bases. The CDR3 has 15 amino acids. V gave up 4 bases and J gave up 1 base; unmatched junction bases: 4. The V gene's germline CDR1 is WSHSY and CDR2 SAAADI. The CDR3, as DNA: TGCGCCAGCAGTGGCGGGACAGGGAATAACTATGGCTACACCTTC. Protein: CASSGGTGNNYGYTF.

V usage is TRBV19 and J usage is TRBJ1-1; a weak D match, TRBD1 (6 bases). Trimming removed 7 bases from V and 0 bases from J, with 15 bases in between. Per the germline V gene, CDR1 is LNHDA and CDR2 is SQIVND (reference sequence). The CDR3 has 15 amino acids. DNA of the CDR3: TGTGCCAGTACTCCAGGGGATCGAATGAACACTGAAGCTTTCTTT. Protein product: CASTPGDRMNTEAFF.

The rearrangement joins TRBV27 to TRBJ1-2; D perhaps matches TRBD1 (6 bases). Germline V CDR1 and CDR2: MNHEY, SMNVEV (reference sequence). V gave up 0 bases and J gave up 2 bases, with 10 bases separating them. This CDR3 is built from 15 residues. The CDR3: CASSLSTGINYGYTF. The CDR3, as DNA: TGTGCCAGCAGTTTATCGACAGGCATAAACTATGGCTACACCTTC.

This clonotype was seen a few times. The genes are TRBV5-4 and TRBJ2-1; 11 bases are shared with TRBD1. Trimming removed 0 bases from V and 9 bases from J; junction bases left unmatched: 5. The CDR3 loop spans 15 amino acids. Germline lookup yields CDR1 SGHNT and CDR2 YYREEE (reference sequence). The CDR3 loop reads CASSLAGTGGGEQFF. The CDR3 DNA follows: TGTGCCAGCAGCTTGGCCGGGACAGGGGGGGGTGAGCAGTTCTTC.